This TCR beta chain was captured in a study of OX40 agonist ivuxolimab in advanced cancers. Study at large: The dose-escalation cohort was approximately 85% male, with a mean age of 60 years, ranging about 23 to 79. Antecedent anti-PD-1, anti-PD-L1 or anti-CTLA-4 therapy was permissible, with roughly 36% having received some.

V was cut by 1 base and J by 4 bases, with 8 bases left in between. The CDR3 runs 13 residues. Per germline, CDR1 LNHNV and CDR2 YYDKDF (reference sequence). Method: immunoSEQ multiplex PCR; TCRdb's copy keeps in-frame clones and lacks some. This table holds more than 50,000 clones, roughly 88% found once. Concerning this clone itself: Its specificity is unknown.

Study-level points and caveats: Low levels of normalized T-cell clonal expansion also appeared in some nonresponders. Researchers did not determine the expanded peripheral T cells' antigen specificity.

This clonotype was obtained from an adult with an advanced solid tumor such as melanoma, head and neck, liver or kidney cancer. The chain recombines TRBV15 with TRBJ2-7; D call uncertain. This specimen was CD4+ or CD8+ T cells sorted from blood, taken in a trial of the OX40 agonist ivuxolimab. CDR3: CATSRGQEYEQYF. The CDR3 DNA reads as TGTGCCACCAGCAGAGGGCAGGAATACGAGCAGTACTTC.